Each of the 30 T cell receptor beta chains below was sequenced from the same sample in a study of T cells after yellow fever vaccination. MiXCR, run by TCRdb on the 5' RACE reads, gives a single entry per CDR3 protein. The sample records some 500,000 distinct CDR3 sequences, roughly 12% being singletons. Here the sequenced sample was PBMCs, taken on the day of the yellow fever booster vaccination. The receptors were gathered from a man aged 30 to 45 who received the YFV17D yellow fever vaccine.

V usage is TRBV10-3 and J usage is TRBJ2-7; D assignment may be TRBD1 or TRBD2 (5 bases each). From germline, CDR1 is ENHRY and CDR2 SYGVKD. This CDR3 is built from 14 residues. Trimming shortened V by 10 bases and J by 2 bases, and 18 bases separated the two germline ends. CDR3 DNA sequence: TGTGCCACGTCGCCCGGGGCCAGCACCTACGAGCAGTACTTC. Translating it yields CATSPGASTYEQYF.

V is TRBV3-1 and J is TRBJ1-2, with 8 positions matching TRBD1. The ends lost 4 bases at V and 7 bases at J; junction bases unmatched: 14. The V gene's germline CDR1 is LGHDT and CDR2 YNNKEL (reference sequence). There are 16 residues in the CDR3. The CDR3 sequence is CASSPSGNRGALGYTF. CDR3 DNA sequence: TGTGCCAGCAGCCCCTCCGGGAACAGGGGGGCGCTTGGCTACACCTTC.

The CDR3, as DNA: TGTGCCAGTAGTATGGGACCCGCAGATAACACAGATACGCAGTATTTT. It is translated as CASSMGPADNTDTQYF. V usage is TRBV19 and J usage is TRBJ2-3; D possibly matches TRBD1 or TRBD2 (5 bases each). CDR3 length equals 16 residues. The V gene's germline CDR1 is LNHDA and CDR2 SQIVND (reference sequence). V was pared by 3 bases and J by 2 bases, with 15 bases between.

CDR3 amino acids: CSALSGREGNEQFF. In DNA, the CDR3 is TGCAGTGCTCTTAGCGGGAGGGAAGGCAATGAGCAGTTCTTC. The genes are TRBV20-1 and TRBJ2-1, with 11 bases lining up with TRBD2. CDR1 is DFQATT and CDR2 is SNEGSKA in the germline V gene (reference sequence). J gave up 6 bases and V 5 bases, and 6 bases lay outside the gene matches. The CDR3 length is 14 residues.

This clonotype has more than one count but fewer than ten. This sequence joins TRBV5-4 and TRBJ2-1, with TRBD2 as a possible D gene (6 bases). V was shortened by 4 bases and J by 7 bases, with 15 bases between the two germline ends. Germline values: CDR1 SGHNT, CDR2 YYREEE (reference sequence). The length of the CDR3 is 14 residues. The CDR3 is CASSRDRAGNEQFF. The CDR3 DNA reads as TGTGCCAGCAGCCGGGACCGGGCGGGGAATGAGCAGTTCTTC.

This clonotype showed up just a few times. The chain has TRBV30 and TRBJ1-3; D is unclear. The CDR3 consists of 15 residues. V was trimmed by 1 base and J by 0 bases, leaving 10 bases between them. Germline V gene data show CDR1 as GTSNPN and CDR2 as SVGIG (reference sequence). The CDR3 DNA follows: TGTGCCTGGAGTGCGCGTGAAACCTCTGGAAACACCATATATTTT. Its protein product is CAWSARETSGNTIYF. The entire variable domain, with the rest obtained from reference TRBV30 and TRBJ1-3, is as follows: SQTIHQWPATLVQPVGSPLSLECTVEGTSNPNLYWYRQAAGRGLQLLFYSVGIGQISSEVPQNLSASRPQDRQFILSSKKLLLSDSGFYLCAWSARETSGNTIYFGEGSWLTVV.

The chain uses TRBV7-2 and TRBJ2-5, with D uncertain. This CDR3 comprises 14 residues. Germline loops: CDR1 SGHTA, CDR2 FQGNSA. V shed 4 bases and J shed 4 bases, with 13 bases lying between them. This CDR3 is CASSSRKKLETQYF. The DNA for the CDR3 is TGTGCCAGCAGCTCTAGAAAAAAACTAGAGACCCAGTACTTC.

This clonotype has just a few counts. This chain uses TRBV20-1 with TRBJ2-7; D is possibly TRBD1 or TRBD2 (5 bases each). The germline V and J ends were trimmed by 6 bases and 6 bases, with 15 bases remaining between them. Germline assignment: CDR1 DFQATT and CDR2 SNEGSKA (reference sequence). The CDR3 totals 12 residues. DNA of the CDR3: TGCAGTGCCCAGAGGGACCTTGGCGAGCAGTACTTC. As protein: CSAQRDLGEQYF.

The chain has TRBV14 and TRBJ2-1, with TRBD2 matching over 10 bases. The CDR3 spans 17 residues. Looked up from germline, CDR1 is SGHDN and CDR2 is FVKESK. With 0 bases clipped from V and 2 bases from J, the junction kept 4 bases outside the gene matches. The CDR3 nucleotides are TGTGCCAGCAGCCAAGAGGTGGGGACTAGCGCCTACAATGAGCAGTTCTTC. It translates to CASSQEVGTSAYNEQFF.

The V and J genes are TRBV7-9 and TRBJ2-4, with D possibly matching TRBD2 (5 bases). Germline lookup yields CDR1 SEHNR and CDR2 FQNEAQ (reference sequence). CDR3 length: 15 residues. V lost 5 bases, J lost 4 bases, and 15 bases lay in between. The CDR3 DNA follows: TGTGCCAGCAGCCCGCTTGCGGAGGCTAAAAACATTCAGTACTTC. Translated: CASSPLAEAKNIQYF.

The chain recombines TRBV6-2 or TRBV6-3 with TRBJ2-2; D might be TRBD1 or TRBD2, each matching 5 bases. Trimming left V 1 base short and J 6 bases short, with 18 bases between. This CDR3 is 17 amino acids long. CDR1 is MNHEY and CDR2 is SVGEGT in the germline V gene. CDR3 nucleotides: TGTGCCAGCAGTTACTTGGACCGGGCCGTGGGGGCCGGGGAGCTGTTTTTT. It specifies CASSYLDRAVGAGELFF.

There are many counts of this clonotype. The rearrangement joins TRBV20-1 to TRBJ2-7, with a weak D call TRBD1 (5 bases). V was shortened by 2 bases and J by 0 bases, with 14 bases between the two germline ends. The CDR3 sequence is 15 residues long. Germline V gene lookup returns CDR1 DFQATT and CDR2 SNEGSKA (reference sequence). CDR3 sequence (DNA): TGCAGTGCTAGAACAGACAGACGAAGCTCCTACGAGCAGTACTTC. Translated: CSARTDRRSSYEQYF.

This clonotype has just a few counts. The CDR3 is CASISGRMETQYF. CDR3 bases: TGTGCCAGCATTTCAGGGAGAATGGAGACCCAGTACTTC. The chain couples TRBV7-8 to TRBJ2-5, with D possibly being TRBD1 or TRBD2 (5 bases each). Germline V lookup: CDR1 SGHVS, CDR2 FQNEAQ. This CDR3 has 13 residues. V dropped 7 bases and J dropped 5 bases, with 14 bases sitting between them. The full variable domain, rest sourced from reference TRBV7-8 and TRBJ2-5, is GAGVSQSPRYKVAKRGQDVALRCDPISGHVSLFWYQQALGQGPEFLTYFQNEAQLDKSGLPSDRFFAERPEGSVSTLKIQRTQQEDSAVYLCASISGRMETQYFGPGTRLLVL.

This clonotype was picked up many times. The rearrangement uses TRBV5-4 and TRBJ2-1, with D possibly called TRBD1 or TRBD2 (5 bases each). Germline CDR1 SGHNT, CDR2 YYREEE (reference sequence). The CDR3 is made up of 15 amino acids. Trimming left V 0 bases short and J 7 bases short, with 14 bases between. The CDR3 nucleotides are TGTGCCAGCAGCTTGGGGGGGACCCCAGGGAATGAGCAGTTCTTC. Translated: CASSLGGTPGNEQFF.

Only a few counts were recorded for this clonotype. The genes are TRBV2 and TRBJ2-1; a possible D gene is TRBD2 (5 bases). Trimming took off 10 bases at V and 7 bases at J, with 14 bases between the two ends. Germline V gene lookup returns CDR1 SNHLY and CDR2 FYNNEI. The CDR3 sequence is 12 residues long. The CDR3 nucleotides are TGTGCCACCCAACTAGAGAGGAATGAGCAGTTCTTC. This gives the protein CATQLERNEQFF.

This chain joins TRBV4-3 and TRBJ2-5, with no clear D. The germline V gene has CDR1 LGHNA and CDR2 YSLEER. The CDR3 spans 17 residues. Between the trimmed V and J ends, which lost 3 bases and 3 bases, there was a span of 20 bases. The CDR3 region is CASSHSLADRWEETQYF. CDR3 DNA: TGCGCCAGCAGCCATTCTTTAGCAGATCGGTGGGAAGAGACCCAGTACTTC.

The sample holds a few counts of this clonotype. V and J are TRBV5-1 and TRBJ2-3; no firm D call. Per the germline V gene, CDR1 is SGHRS and CDR2 is YFSETQ. With 5 bases removed from V and 0 bases from J, the gap between germline ends came to 7 bases. CDR3 length: 13 amino acids. The CDR3 DNA sequence: TGCGCCAGCAGACAAACTAGCACAGATACGCAGTATTTT. It translates to CASRQTSTDTQYF.

This sequence joins TRBV5-1 and TRBJ2-7; D not certain. The germline V gene encodes CDR1 SGHRS and CDR2 YFSETQ. With 2 bases removed from V and 2 bases from J, the gap between germline ends came to 14 bases. The CDR3 loop spans 15 amino acids. The CDR3 loop is CASSFFETKTYEQYF. The CDR3 region has the DNA TGCGCCAGCAGCTTTTTTGAGACAAAAACCTACGAGCAGTACTTC.

This chain connects TRBV4-3 to TRBJ2-1, with D unresolved. Germline V gene data show CDR1 as LGHNA and CDR2 as YSLEER. The length of the CDR3 is 14 residues. Trimming removed 1 base from V and 4 bases from J, with 8 bases in between. CDR3 protein: CASSQVLFYNEQFF. In DNA form, the CDR3 reads TGCGCCAGCAGCCAAGTTCTTTTTTACAATGAGCAGTTCTTC.

V and J are TRBV28 and TRBJ2-7; D is unclear. The CDR3 totals 12 residues. V lost 8 bases and J lost 5, with 13 bases in between. The germline V gene encodes CDR1 MDHEN and CDR2 SYDVKM. The CDR3: CASGWGPDEQYF. CDR3 nucleotide sequence: TGTGCCAGCGGGTGGGGTCCGGACGAGCAGTACTTC.

This clonotype was counted a few times. The V gene is TRBV20-1, the J gene TRBJ2-3; no reliable D call. V was clipped by 4 bases and J by 2 bases, with 13 bases between them. Germline V gene data show CDR1 as DFQATT and CDR2 as SNEGSKA (reference sequence). This CDR3 region has 14 residues. In DNA form, the CDR3 reads TGCAGTGCTACCTCGGACGTAAACACAGATACGCAGTATTTT. Protein product: CSATSDVNTDTQYF.

The genes are TRBV12-3 or TRBV12-4 and TRBJ1-4; the D is unclear. V gave up 1 base and J gave up 11 bases, with 11 bases separating them. The CDR3 runs 13 residues. CDR3 sequence reads: CASSLGGAGKLFF. The CDR3 coding sequence is TGTGCCAGCAGTTTAGGGGGTGCCGGGAAACTGTTTTTT.

This clonotype was seen more than once but under ten times. J is TRBJ2-2 and V is TRBV6-5, with TRBD2 identical over 10 bases. Trimming cost V 2 bases and J 7 bases; bases outside gene matches: 10. CDR1 is MNHEY, CDR2 SVGAGI, per germline. The CDR3 loop spans 17 amino acids. Here the CDR3 reads CASSYPTSGITVGELFF. Written as DNA, the CDR3 is TGTGCCAGCAGTTACCCAACTAGCGGGATAACGGTCGGGGAGCTGTTTTTT.

This clonotype turned up a few times. This chain links TRBV5-1 with TRBJ2-1; D is uncertain. Germline CDR1 is SGHRS and CDR2 is YFSETQ. V shed 0 bases and J shed 12 bases, with 16 bases lying between them. The CDR3 extends over 14 amino acids. The CDR3 spells CASSLVGPSHVQFF. Here the CDR3 DNA reads TGCGCCAGCAGCTTGGTTGGCCCAAGCCACGTGCAGTTCTTC.

This clonotype came up a few times. The genes are TRBV5-6 and TRBJ2-1; possibly TRBD1 for D (5 bases). The CDR3 is 15 amino acids. The germline V and J ends were trimmed by 4 bases and 2 bases, with 13 bases remaining between them. CDR1 is SGHDT, CDR2 YYEEEE, per germline. The DNA of the CDR3 is TGTGCCAGCAGCGGTCCGACAGAGGCCTACAATGAGCAGTTCTTC. Translation: CASSGPTEAYNEQFF.

CDR3 region: CATSDGLAGAAAKETQYF. The CDR3 DNA is TGTGCCACCAGTGATGGTCTAGCGGGAGCTGCCGCCAAAGAGACCCAGTACTTC. The rearrangement uses TRBV24-1 and TRBJ2-5, with TRBD2 matching 10 bases. The CDR3 runs 18 residues. Germline CDR1 and CDR2: KGHDR and SFDVKD. Unmatched junction bases numbered 12, after V lost 3 bases and J lost 3 bases.

The table lists this clonotype with a few counts. The CDR3 loop is CASVGQVAGTQYF. The CDR3 region has the DNA TGCGCCAGCGTCGGACAGGTTGCGGGGACCCAGTACTTC. The chain combines TRBV23-1 with TRBJ2-5; 7 nucleotides align to TRBD1. TRBV23-1 is given ORF status, its function remaining uncertain. This CDR3 is 13 amino acids long. V shed 8 bases and J 7 bases; nucleotides not matched to a gene: 10.

This chain joins TRBV4-1 and TRBJ2-3; weak D call: TRBD2 (6 bases). Germline V lookup: CDR1 MGHRA, CDR2 YSYEKL. V lost 0 bases, J lost 6 bases, and 13 bases lay in between. This CDR3 spans 15 amino acids. The CDR3 DNA follows: TGCGCCAGCAGCCAAGATCGGAGGGAGATGGATACGCAGTATTTT. It encodes CASSQDRREMDTQYF.

This clonotype was counted many times. One end of the junction is discordant with germline, which a read error may explain. In nucleotides, the CDR3 is TGTGCCAGTAGTTGGACTAGCGGTTCCTACGAGCAGTACTTC. It codes for CASSWTSGSYEQYF. J is TRBJ2-7 and V is TRBV5-1; 10 bases agree with TRBD2. This CDR3 spans 14 amino acids. Germline V gene data show CDR1 as SGHRS and CDR2 as YFSETQ. Combining the CDR3 with reference TRBV5-1 and TRBJ2-7 gives the whole variable domain KAGVTQTPRYLIKTRGQQVTLSCSPISGHRSVSWYQQTPGQGLQFLFEYFSETQRNKGNFPGRFSGRQFSNSRSEMNVSTLELGDSALYLCASSWTSGSYEQYFGPGTRLTVT.

The V call is TRBV7-9, the J call TRBJ1-1; D remains ambiguous. CDR3 length: 15 residues. V lost 5 bases and J 2 bases, leaving 15 bases between the germline ends. Germline V lookup: CDR1 SEHNR, CDR2 FQNEAQ (reference sequence). CDR3 DNA sequence: TGTGCCAGCAGCCTTCCTCGGACCGCCAACACTGAAGCTTTCTTT. Amino acids: CASSLPRTANTEAFF.